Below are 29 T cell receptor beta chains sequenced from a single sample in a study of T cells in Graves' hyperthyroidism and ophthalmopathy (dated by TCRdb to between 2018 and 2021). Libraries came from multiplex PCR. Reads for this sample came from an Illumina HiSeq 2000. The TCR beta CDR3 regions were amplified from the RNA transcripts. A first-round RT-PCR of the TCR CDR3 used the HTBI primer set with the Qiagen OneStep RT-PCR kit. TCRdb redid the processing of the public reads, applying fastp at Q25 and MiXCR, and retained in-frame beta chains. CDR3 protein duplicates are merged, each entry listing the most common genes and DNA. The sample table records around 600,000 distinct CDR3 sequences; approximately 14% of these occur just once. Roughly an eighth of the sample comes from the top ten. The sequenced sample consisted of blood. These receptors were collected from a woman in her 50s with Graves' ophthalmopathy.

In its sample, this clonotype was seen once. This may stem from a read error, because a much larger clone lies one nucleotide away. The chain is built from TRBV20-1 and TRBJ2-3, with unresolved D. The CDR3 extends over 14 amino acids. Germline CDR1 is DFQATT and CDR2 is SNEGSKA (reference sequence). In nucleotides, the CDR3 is TGCAATGCCTATACCCCTGGCTCAACTGATACGCAGTATTTT. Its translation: CNAYTPGSTDTQYF.

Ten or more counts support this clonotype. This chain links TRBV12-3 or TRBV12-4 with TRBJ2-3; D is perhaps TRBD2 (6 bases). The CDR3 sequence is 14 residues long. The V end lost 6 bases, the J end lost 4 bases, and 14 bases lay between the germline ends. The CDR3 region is CASRRSGGPDTQYF. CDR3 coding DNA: TGTGCCAGCAGACGTAGCGGCGGGCCAGATACGCAGTATTTT.

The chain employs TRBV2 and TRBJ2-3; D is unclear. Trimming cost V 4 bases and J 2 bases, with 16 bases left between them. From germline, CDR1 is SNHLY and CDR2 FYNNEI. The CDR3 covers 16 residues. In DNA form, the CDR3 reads TGTGCCAGCAGTGCCTTCTCGGCCGCTCCCACAGATACGCAGTATTTT. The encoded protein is CASSAFSAAPTDTQYF.

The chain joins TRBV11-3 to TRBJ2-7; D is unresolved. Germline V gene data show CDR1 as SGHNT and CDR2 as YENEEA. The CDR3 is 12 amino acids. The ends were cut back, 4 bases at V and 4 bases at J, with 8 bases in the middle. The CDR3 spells CASSSNMYEQYF. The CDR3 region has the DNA TGTGCCAGCAGCTCCAACATGTACGAGCAGTACTTC.

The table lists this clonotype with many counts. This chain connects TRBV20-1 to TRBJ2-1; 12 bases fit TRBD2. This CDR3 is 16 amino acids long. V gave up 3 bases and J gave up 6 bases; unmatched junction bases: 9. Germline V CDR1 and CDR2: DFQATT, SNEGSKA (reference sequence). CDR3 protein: CSARFQLAGGSNEQFF. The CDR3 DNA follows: TGCAGTGCTAGGTTTCAACTAGCGGGAGGAAGCAATGAGCAGTTCTTC.

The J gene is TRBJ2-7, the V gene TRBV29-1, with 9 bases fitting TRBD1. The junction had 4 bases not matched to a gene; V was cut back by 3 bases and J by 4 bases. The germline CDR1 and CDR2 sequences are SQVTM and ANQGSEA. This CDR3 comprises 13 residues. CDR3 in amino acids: CSVDPGQGYEQYF. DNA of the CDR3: TGCAGCGTTGATCCTGGACAGGGGTACGAGCAGTACTTC.

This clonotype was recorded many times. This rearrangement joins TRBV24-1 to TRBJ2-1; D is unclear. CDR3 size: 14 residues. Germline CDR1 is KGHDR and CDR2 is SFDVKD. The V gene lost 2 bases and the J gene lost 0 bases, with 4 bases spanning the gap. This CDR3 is CATSDWDSYNEQFF. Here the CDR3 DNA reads TGTGCCACCAGTGATTGGGACTCCTACAATGAGCAGTTCTTC.

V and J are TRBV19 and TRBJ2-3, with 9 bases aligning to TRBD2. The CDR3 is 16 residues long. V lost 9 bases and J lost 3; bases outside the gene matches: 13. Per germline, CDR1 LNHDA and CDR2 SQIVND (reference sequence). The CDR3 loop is CASQPRGGRATDTQYF. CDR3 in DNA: TGTGCCAGCCAACCAAGGGGCGGGAGGGCAACAGATACGCAGTATTTT.

As DNA, the CDR3 is TGTGCCAGCAGGGGACAGGGCGGACTGTTTTTT. This sequence encodes CASRGQGGLFF. This chain links TRBV25-1 with TRBJ1-4, with 9 positions matching TRBD1. The CDR3 extends over 11 amino acids. V shed 6 bases and J 13 bases; nucleotides not matched to a gene: 3. Germline-derived CDR1 and CDR2 are MGHDK and SYGVNS.

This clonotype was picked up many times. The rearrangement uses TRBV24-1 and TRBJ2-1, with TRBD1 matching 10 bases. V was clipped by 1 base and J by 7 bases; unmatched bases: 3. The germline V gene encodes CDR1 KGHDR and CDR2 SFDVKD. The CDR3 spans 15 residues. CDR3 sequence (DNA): TGTGCCACCAGTGATTTCGGGACAGGGGAGAATGAGCAGTTCTTC. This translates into CATSDFGTGENEQFF.

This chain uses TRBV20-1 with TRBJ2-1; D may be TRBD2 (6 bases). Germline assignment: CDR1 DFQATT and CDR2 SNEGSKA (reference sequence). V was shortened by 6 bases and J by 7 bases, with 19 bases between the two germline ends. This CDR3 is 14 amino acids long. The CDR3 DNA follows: TGCAGTGCGTTTGGGACTGGTCTCGGGAATGAGCAGTTCTTC. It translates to CSAFGTGLGNEQFF.

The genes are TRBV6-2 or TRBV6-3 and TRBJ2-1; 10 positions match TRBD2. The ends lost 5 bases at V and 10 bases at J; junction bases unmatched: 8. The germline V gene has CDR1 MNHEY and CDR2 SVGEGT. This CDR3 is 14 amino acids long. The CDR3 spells CASSPSGSWGEQFF. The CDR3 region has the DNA TGTGCCAGCAGTCCTAGCGGGAGTTGGGGGGAGCAGTTCTTC.

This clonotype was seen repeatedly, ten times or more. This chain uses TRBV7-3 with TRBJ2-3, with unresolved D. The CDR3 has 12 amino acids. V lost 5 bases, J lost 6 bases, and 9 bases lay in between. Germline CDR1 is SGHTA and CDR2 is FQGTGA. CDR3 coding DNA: TGTGCCAGCAGCGAATTGGGGGATACGCAGTATTTT. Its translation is CASSELGDTQYF.

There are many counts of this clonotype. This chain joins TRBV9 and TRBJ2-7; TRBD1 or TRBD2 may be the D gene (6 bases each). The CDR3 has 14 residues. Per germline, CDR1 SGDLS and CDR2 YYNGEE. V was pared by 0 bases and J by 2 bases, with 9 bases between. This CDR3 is CASSVGGDTYEQYF. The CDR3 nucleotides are TGTGCCAGCAGCGTAGGGGGGGACACCTACGAGCAGTACTTC.

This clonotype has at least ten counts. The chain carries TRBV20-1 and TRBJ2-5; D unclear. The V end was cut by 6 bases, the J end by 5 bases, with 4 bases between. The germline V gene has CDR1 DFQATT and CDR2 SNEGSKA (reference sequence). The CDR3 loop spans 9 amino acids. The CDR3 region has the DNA TGCAGTGCCAGGGAGACCCAGTACTTC. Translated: CSARETQYF.

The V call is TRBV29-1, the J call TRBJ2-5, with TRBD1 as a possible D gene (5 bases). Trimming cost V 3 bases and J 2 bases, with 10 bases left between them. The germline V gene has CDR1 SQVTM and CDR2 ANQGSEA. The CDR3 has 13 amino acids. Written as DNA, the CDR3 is TGCAGCGTTGAGGGCAGGGTGCAAGAGACCCAGTACTTC. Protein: CSVEGRVQETQYF.

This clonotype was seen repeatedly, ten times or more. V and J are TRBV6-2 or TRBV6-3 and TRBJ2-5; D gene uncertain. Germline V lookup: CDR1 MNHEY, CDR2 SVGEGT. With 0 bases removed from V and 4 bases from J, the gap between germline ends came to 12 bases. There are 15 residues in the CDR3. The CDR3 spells CASSYSELRGETQYF. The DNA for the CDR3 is TGTGCCAGCAGTTACTCGGAATTAAGAGGAGAGACCCAGTACTTC.

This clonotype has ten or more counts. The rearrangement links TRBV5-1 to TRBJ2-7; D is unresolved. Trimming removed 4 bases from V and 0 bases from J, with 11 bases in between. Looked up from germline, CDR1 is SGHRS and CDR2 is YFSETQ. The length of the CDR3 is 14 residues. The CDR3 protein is CASSPDSTSYEQYF. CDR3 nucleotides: TGCGCCAGCAGCCCCGACTCCACCTCCTACGAGCAGTACTTC.

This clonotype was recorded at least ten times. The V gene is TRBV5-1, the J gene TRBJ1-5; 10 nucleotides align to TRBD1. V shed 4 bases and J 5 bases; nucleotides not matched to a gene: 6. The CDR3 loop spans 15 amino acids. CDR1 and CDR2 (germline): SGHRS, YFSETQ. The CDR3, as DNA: TGCGCCAGCAGCGGAGGGACAGGGGACGATCAGCCCCAGCATTTT. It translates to CASSGGTGDDQPQHF.

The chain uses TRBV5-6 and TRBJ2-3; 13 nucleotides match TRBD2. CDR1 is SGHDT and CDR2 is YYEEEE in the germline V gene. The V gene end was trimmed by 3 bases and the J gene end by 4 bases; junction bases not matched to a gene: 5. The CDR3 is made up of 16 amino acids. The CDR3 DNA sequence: TGTGCCAGCAGCTCACCAGGACTAGCGGGAGCAGATACGCAGTATTTT. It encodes CASSSPGLAGADTQYF.

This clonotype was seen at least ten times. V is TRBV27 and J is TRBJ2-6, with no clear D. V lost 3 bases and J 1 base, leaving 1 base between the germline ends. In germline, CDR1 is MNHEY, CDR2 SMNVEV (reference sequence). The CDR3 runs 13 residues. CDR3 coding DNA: TGTGCCAGCAGTTTTTCTGGGGCCAACGTCCTGACTTTC. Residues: CASSFSGANVLTF.

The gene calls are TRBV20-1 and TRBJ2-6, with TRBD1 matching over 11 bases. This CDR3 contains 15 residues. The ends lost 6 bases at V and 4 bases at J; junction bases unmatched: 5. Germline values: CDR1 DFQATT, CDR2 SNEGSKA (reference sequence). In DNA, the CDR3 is TGCAGTGCCCCGGGACAGGGGGACGGGGCCAACGTCCTGACTTTC. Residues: CSAPGQGDGANVLTF.

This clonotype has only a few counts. The CDR3 is CSVRFGRETHYEQYF. The CDR3 DNA sequence: TGCAGCGTGAGGTTCGGGCGGGAGACCCACTACGAGCAGTACTTC. The J gene is TRBJ2-7, the V gene TRBV29-1; 7 nucleotides line up with TRBD2. The CDR3 sequence is 15 residues long. With 6 bases clipped from V and 3 bases from J, the junction kept 14 bases outside the gene matches. The V gene's germline CDR1 is SQVTM and CDR2 ANQGSEA.

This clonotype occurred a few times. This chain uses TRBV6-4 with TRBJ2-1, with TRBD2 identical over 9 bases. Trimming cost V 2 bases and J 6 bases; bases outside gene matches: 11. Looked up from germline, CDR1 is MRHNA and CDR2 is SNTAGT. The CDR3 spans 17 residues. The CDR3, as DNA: TGTGCCAGCAGTGACAGCCCGGTAGCGGGAGAGGGCAATGAGCAGTTCTTC. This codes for CASSDSPVAGEGNEQFF.

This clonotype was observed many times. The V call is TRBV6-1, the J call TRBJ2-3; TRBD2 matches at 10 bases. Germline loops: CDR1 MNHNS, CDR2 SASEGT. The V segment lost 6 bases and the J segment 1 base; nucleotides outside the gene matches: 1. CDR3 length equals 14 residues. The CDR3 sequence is CASSTSGGTDTQYF. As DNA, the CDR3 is TGTGCCAGCAGCACTAGCGGGGGCACAGATACGCAGTATTTT.

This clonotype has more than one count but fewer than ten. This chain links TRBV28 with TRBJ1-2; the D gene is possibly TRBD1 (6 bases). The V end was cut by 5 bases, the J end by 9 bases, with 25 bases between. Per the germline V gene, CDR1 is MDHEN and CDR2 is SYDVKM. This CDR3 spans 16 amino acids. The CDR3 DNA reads TGTGCCAGCAGTCCCCTACGGACAGATCTTCTTTTTTGCTACACCTTC. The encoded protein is CASSPLRTDLLFCYTF.

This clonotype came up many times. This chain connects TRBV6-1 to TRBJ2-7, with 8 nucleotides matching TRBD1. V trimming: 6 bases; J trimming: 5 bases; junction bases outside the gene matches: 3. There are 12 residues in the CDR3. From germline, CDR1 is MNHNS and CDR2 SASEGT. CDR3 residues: CASRKDRDEQYF. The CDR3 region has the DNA TGTGCCAGCAGGAAGGACAGGGACGAGCAGTACTTC.

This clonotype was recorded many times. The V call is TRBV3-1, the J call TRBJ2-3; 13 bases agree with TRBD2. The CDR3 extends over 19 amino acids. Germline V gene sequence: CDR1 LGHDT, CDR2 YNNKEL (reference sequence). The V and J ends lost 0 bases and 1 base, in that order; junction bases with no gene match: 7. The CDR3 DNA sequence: TGTGCCAGCAGCCAAGACTACCCGGGACTAGCGGGGCGCACAGATACGCAGTATTTT. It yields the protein CASSQDYPGLAGRTDTQYF.

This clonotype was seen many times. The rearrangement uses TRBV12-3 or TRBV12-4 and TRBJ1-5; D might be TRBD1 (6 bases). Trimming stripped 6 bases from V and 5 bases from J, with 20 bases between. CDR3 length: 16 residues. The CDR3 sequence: CASSRQSGTLYQPQHF. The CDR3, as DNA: TGTGCCAGCAGCAGACAATCCGGGACACTTTATCAGCCCCAGCATTTT.